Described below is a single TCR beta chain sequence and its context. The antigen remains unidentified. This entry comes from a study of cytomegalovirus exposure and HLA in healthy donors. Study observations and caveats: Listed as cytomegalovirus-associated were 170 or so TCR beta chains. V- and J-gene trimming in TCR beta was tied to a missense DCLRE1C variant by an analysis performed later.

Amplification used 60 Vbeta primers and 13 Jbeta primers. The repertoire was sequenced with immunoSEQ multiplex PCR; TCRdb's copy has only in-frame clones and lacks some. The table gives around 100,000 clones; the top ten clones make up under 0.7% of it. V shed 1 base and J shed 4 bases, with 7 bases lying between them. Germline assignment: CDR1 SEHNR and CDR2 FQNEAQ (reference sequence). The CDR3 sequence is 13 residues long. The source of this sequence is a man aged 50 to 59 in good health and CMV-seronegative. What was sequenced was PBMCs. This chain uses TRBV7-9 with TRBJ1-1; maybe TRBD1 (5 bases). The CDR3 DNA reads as TGTGCCAGCAGCTTAGGGGGGGTCACTGAAGCTTTCTTT. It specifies CASSLGGVTEAFF.